Each of the 16 T cell receptor beta chains below was sequenced from the same sample in a study of blood T cell repertoires in COVID-19. Only in-frame clones appear in the TCRdb table, and some are missing; sequencing was by immunoSEQ multiplex PCR. Among roughly 300,000 clones listed, roughly 90% were seen once. The specimen sequenced was peripheral blood. These receptors were collected from a man younger than 30 who had recovered from COVID-19.

This chain connects TRBV5-1 to TRBJ2-7; 9 bases line up with TRBD1. Trimming at V came to 4 bases and at J to 7 bases, leaving 9 bases not matched to a gene. The CDR3 extends over 14 amino acids. Germline-derived CDR1 and CDR2 are SGHRS and YFSETQ. In DNA form, the CDR3 reads TGCGCCAGCAGCCTCGGACAGGGGCTGAAAGAGCAGTACTTC. This gives the protein CASSLGQGLKEQYF.

The gene calls are TRBV7-2 and TRBJ1-5; 10 positions agree with TRBD1. Trimming at V came to 5 bases and at J to 2 bases, leaving 3 bases not matched to a gene. Germline V gene lookup returns CDR1 SGHTA and CDR2 FQGNSA. CDR3 length: 15 residues. CDR3 DNA sequence: TGTGCCAGCAGCATCGGACAGGGGGGCAATCAGCCCCAGCATTTT. This codes for CASSIGQGGNQPQHF.

This sequence joins TRBV9 and TRBJ2-7; the D gene is possibly TRBD1 (5 bases). Germline loops: CDR1 SGDLS, CDR2 YYNGEE. The CDR3 runs to 14 residues. V was cut by 4 bases and J by 1 base, with 12 bases left in between. CDR3 residues: CASSIGHQSYEQYF. The CDR3 region has the DNA TGTGCCAGCAGCATCGGACACCAGTCCTACGAGCAGTACTTC. The full variable domain, its missing parts supplied by reference TRBV9 and TRBJ2-7, is DSGVTQTPKHLITATGQRVTLRCSPRSGDLSVYWYQQSLDQGLQFLIQYYNGEERAKGNILERFSAQQFPDLHSELNLSSLELGDSALYFCASSIGHQSYEQYFGPGTRLTVT.

The chain has TRBV18 and TRBJ2-3; D is unresolved. The germline CDR1 and CDR2 sequences are KGHSH and LQKENI. The V end lost 2 bases, the J end lost 1 base, and 7 bases lay between the germline ends. CDR3 length: 14 residues. CDR3 nucleotides: TGTGCCAGCTCACCAGAGTCACGCACAGATACGCAGTATTTT. Protein sequence: CASSPESRTDTQYF. The variable domain in full, completed from reference TRBV18 and TRBJ2-3, reads NAGVMQNPRHLVRRRGQEARLRCSPMKGHSHVYWYRQLPEEGLKFMVYLQKENIIDESGMPKERFSAEFPKEGPSILRIQQVVRGDSAAYFCASSPESRTDTQYFGPGTRLTVL.

V gene TRBV4-1 combines with J gene TRBJ1-2; D perhaps matches TRBD1 (6 bases). With 4 bases removed from V and 8 bases from J, the gap between germline ends came to 23 bases. Germline loops: CDR1 MGHRA, CDR2 YSYEKL. CDR3 length equals 16 residues. The CDR3 sequence is CASSPTIYGQFEGYTF. In DNA, the CDR3 is TGCGCCAGCAGCCCGACAATATATGGACAGTTTGAAGGCTACACCTTC.

J is TRBJ2-7 and V is TRBV7-9; 8 bases are shared with TRBD1. The CDR3 spans 16 residues. From germline, CDR1 is SEHNR and CDR2 FQNEAQ (reference sequence). J was trimmed by 2 bases and V by 4 bases; bases with no gene match: 10. The CDR3 region is CASSSNRDRIPYEQYF. CDR3 nucleotides: TGTGCCAGCAGCTCAAACCGGGACAGGATCCCCTACGAGCAGTACTTC.

The chain couples TRBV19 to TRBJ2-1; D is possibly TRBD1 (5 bases). CDR1 is LNHDA and CDR2 is SQIVND in the germline V gene (reference sequence). The CDR3 sequence is 17 residues long. Trimming removed 0 bases at V and 8 bases at J, with 20 bases between. CDR3 nucleotide sequence: TGTGCCAGTAGTATAGATCGGAGCAGGGAAGGGTCCGATGAGCAGTTCTTC. Encoded protein: CASSIDRSREGSDEQFF.

The rearrangement joins TRBV30 to TRBJ1-2; D remains unclear. V lost 2 bases, J lost 8 bases, and 9 bases lay in between. Germline lookup yields CDR1 GTSNPN and CDR2 SVGIG (reference sequence). There are 11 residues in the CDR3. CDR3 sequence (DNA): TGTGCCTGGAGTCGGGGTGGGGGCTACACCTTC. Amino acids: CAWSRGGGYTF.

The genes are TRBV2 and TRBJ2-3; 7 bases line up with TRBD2. Trimming at V came to 8 bases and at J to 7 bases, leaving 6 bases not matched to a gene. There are 12 residues in the CDR3. Per the germline V gene, CDR1 is SNHLY and CDR2 is FYNNEI. The DNA for the CDR3 is TGTGCCAGCGGACTAGAAGGATATACGCAGTATTTT. It is translated as CASGLEGYTQYF.

The chain employs TRBV19 and TRBJ1-1; TRBD1 matches at 8 bases. The CDR3 sequence is 15 residues long. Germline CDR1 LNHDA, CDR2 SQIVND (reference sequence). Trimming at V came to 3 bases and at J to 4 bases, leaving 7 bases not matched to a gene. The CDR3 loop reads CASSMLGTGGTEAFF. CDR3 coding DNA: TGTGCCAGTAGTATGTTGGGCACAGGGGGCACTGAAGCTTTCTTT. The full variable domain, completed using reference TRBV19 and TRBJ1-1, is DGGITQSPKYLFRKEGQNVTLSCEQNLNHDAMYWYRQDPGQGLRLIYYSQIVNDFQKGDIAEGYSVSREKKESFPLTVTSAQKNPTAFYLCASSMLGTGGTEAFFGQGTRLTVV.

The J gene is TRBJ1-3, the V gene TRBV6-5; the D is unclear. V gave up 4 bases and J gave up 8 bases, with 12 bases separating them. This CDR3 is 13 amino acids long. CDR1 is MNHEY, CDR2 SVGAGI, per germline. CDR3 region: CASSSPMWHTIYF. The CDR3, as DNA: TGTGCCAGCAGTTCTCCGATGTGGCACACCATATATTTT.

The chain recombines TRBV10-3 with TRBJ1-1; 8 bases agree with TRBD1. From germline, CDR1 is ENHRY and CDR2 SYGVKD. Trimming removed 6 bases from V and 5 bases from J; junction bases left unmatched: 11. This CDR3 region has 15 residues. The CDR3 reads CAISGPDRGLTEAFF. The CDR3, as DNA: TGTGCCATCAGCGGCCCTGACAGGGGACTTACTGAAGCTTTCTTT.

This clone occurred a few times. V usage is TRBV19 and J usage is TRBJ2-2, with 7 bases matching TRBD1. The germline V gene has CDR1 LNHDA and CDR2 SQIVND (reference sequence). This CDR3 contains 12 residues. V lost 7 bases and J lost 6; bases outside the gene matches: 2. The DNA for the CDR3 is TGTGCCAGTAACCAGGGGGCCGGGGAGCTGTTTTTT. It is translated as CASNQGAGELFF. The complete variable domain, with remaining parts taken from reference TRBV19 and TRBJ2-2, reads DGGITQSPKYLFRKEGQNVTLSCEQNLNHDAMYWYRQDPGQGLRLIYYSQIVNDFQKGDIAEGYSVSREKKESFPLTVTSAQKNPTAFYLCASNQGAGELFFGEGSRLTVL.

The V and J genes are TRBV6-5 and TRBJ2-5, with TRBD2 matching over 11 bases. After removal of 2 bases from V and 3 bases from J, the junction contained 5 bases not matched to a gene. CDR1 is MNHEY, CDR2 SVGAGI, per germline. The CDR3 contains 16 residues. This CDR3 reads CASSYGLAGGEETQYF. In nucleotides, the CDR3 is TGTGCCAGCAGTTACGGCCTAGCGGGAGGAGAAGAGACCCAGTACTTC.

The rearrangement links TRBV7-9 to TRBJ1-2, with 7 bases aligning to TRBD1. CDR1 and CDR2 (germline): SEHNR, FQNEAQ (reference sequence). V shed 4 bases, J shed 7 bases, and the junction held 9 bases outside the gene matches. CDR3 length equals 14 residues. CDR3 bases: TGTGCCAGCAGCTCTACCGGGACAGTCGGTGGCTACACCTTC. Its translation is CASSSTGTVGGYTF.

This clone showed up just once. The chain joins TRBV5-1 to TRBJ1-5; D is unclear. The CDR3 has 15 amino acids. The V end was cut by 4 bases, the J end by 0 bases, with 11 bases between. CDR1 is SGHRS and CDR2 is YFSETQ in the germline V gene. CDR3 amino acids: CASSDTAGSNQPQHF. The CDR3 nucleotides are TGCGCCAGCAGCGACACAGCGGGTAGCAATCAGCCCCAGCATTTT. Full variable domain (outside the CDR3, taken from reference TRBV5-1 and TRBJ1-5): KAGVTQTPRYLIKTRGQQVTLSCSPISGHRSVSWYQQTPGQGLQFLFEYFSETQRNKGNFPGRFSGRQFSNSRSEMNVSTLELGDSALYLCASSDTAGSNQPQHFGDGTRLSIL.